These T cell receptor beta chains were read from a single sample in a study of cytomegalovirus exposure and HLA in healthy donors. Using immunoSEQ multiplex PCR, the repertoire was profiled, and TCRdb retains in-frame clones only, with some absent. The sample yields about 100,000 clones, roughly 80% seen once. The material sequenced was PBMCs. All receptors derive from a man in his forties or fifties in good health and CMV-seropositive. Each CDR3 is given with its conserved first and last residue. The D gene is left open where the match is weak. Some rows mark clone size as missing; the rest say once, few, many or name a class of expanded clone.

>TRBJ1-1|TRBV6-6|.|.
TGTGCCAGCAGAAAAACCTCTGAGAGGTCTTCTGAAGCTTTCTTT
CASRKTSERSSEAFF
>TRBJ2-5|TRBV30|.|.
TGTGCCTGGAGTGTACAGACACTCTCCCAAGAGACCCAGTACTTC
CAWSVQTLSQETQYF
>TRBJ1-5|TRBV12-5|.|.
TGTGCTAGTGCTTTGGGGCAGAGCAATCAGCCCCAGCATTTT
CASALGQSNQPQHF
>TRBJ1-2|TRBV30|.|.
TGTGCCTGGAGTAGAACCCGGAGCTATGGCTACACCTTC
CAWSRTRSYGYTF
>TRBJ2-3|TRBV7-2|.|.
TGTGCCAGCAGCTTATCCTCTACCGCAGATACGCAGTATTTT
CASSLSSTADTQYF
>TRBJ2-5|TRBV6-5|TRBD1|.
TGTGCCAGCAGTCCCCAGGACAGGCTTCATGAGACCCAGTACTTC
CASSPQDRLHETQYF
>TRBJ1-5|TRBV30|.|.
TGTGCCTGGAGTGCGCCAGGGTCCGTTCAGCCCCAGCATTTT
CAWSAPGSVQPQHF
>TRBJ1-5|TRBV6-5|.|.
TGTGCCAGCAGTCCGACAGGTCTCGGCAATCAGCCCCAGCATTTT
CASSPTGLGNQPQHF
>TRBJ1-2|TRBV19|.|.
TGTGCCAGTACTAAATTTGACAGAAACTATGGCTACACCTTC
CASTKFDRNYGYTF
>TRBJ1-2|TRBV4-3|.|.
TGCGCCAGCAGCCAAGAGAGGGGGAGCGGCTACACCTTC
CASSQERGSGYTF
>TRBJ2-2|TRBV5-1|TRBD2|.
TGCGCCAGCAGCTTCCTCACTAGCGGGAACACCGGGGAGCTGTTTTTT
CASSFLTSGNTGELFF
>TRBJ1-1|TRBV10-3|.|few
TGTGCCATCAGTCCTGGACTGGGGAACACTGAAGCTTTCTTT
CAISPGLGNTEAFF
>TRBJ1-1|TRBV7-9|.|.
TGTGCCAGCAGCTCACAGACAGTGAACACTGAAGCTTTCTTT
CASSSQTVNTEAFF
>TRBJ1-1|TRBV2|.|.
TGTGCCAGCAACCAGGTCAACACTGAAGCTTTCTTT
CASNQVNTEAFF
>TRBJ1-1|TRBV18|.|.
TGTGCCAGCTCACCACGCGGGGGGACGAGAACTGAAGCTTTCTTT
CASSPRGGTRTEAFF
>TRBJ1-4|TRBV5-6|TRBD1|once
TGCGCCAGCAGCTCACAGGGGGAGGGACGTGAAAAACTGTTTTTT
CASSSQGEGREKLFF
>TRBJ2-7|TRBV2|.|few
TGTGCCAGCAGTACCGACAGCTACGAGCAGTACTTC
CASSTDSYEQYF
>TRBJ1-1|TRBV6-5|TRBD1|.
TGTGCCAGCAGCCGGGGACAGATTGGTGAAGCTTTCTTT
CASSRGQIGEAFF
>TRBJ2-7|TRBV6-5|.|.
TGTGCCAGAAGACAGTTTACCTACGAGCAGTACTTC
CARRQFTYEQYF
>TRBJ1-1|TRBV4-1|.|.
TGCGCCAGCAGCCAAGGGTTAACAGCCATGAACACTGAAGCTTTCTTT
CASSQGLTAMNTEAFF
>TRBJ2-7|TRBV20-1|TRBD1|.
TGCAGTGCGGGACAGGGGGACGAGCAGTACTTC
CSAGQGDEQYF